One sample yielded the 2 T cell receptor beta chains listed below, sequenced in a study of T cells in Graves' hyperthyroidism and ophthalmopathy. What was amplified from RNA transcripts were TCR beta CDR3 regions. With the HTBI primer set, the TCR CDR3 went through a first round of RT-PCR. Via MiXCR, TCRdb re-called the multiplex PCR reads, giving one row per CDR3 protein. Of hundreds of thousands of distinct CDR3 sequences in the sample, 16% were seen once. The sequencing sample was made of blood. These TCRs come from a woman in her 30s with Graves' hyperthyroidism.

This clonotype was counted many times. V gene TRBV6-5 combines with J gene TRBJ1-5; no clear D gene. Trimming stripped 4 bases from V and 5 bases from J, with 9 bases between. The CDR3 runs 13 residues. The germline V gene has CDR1 MNHEY and CDR2 SVGAGI. For the CDR3, the DNA is TGTGCCAGCAGTTTCCTCCAGGATCAGCCCCAGCATTTT. Encoded protein: CASSFLQDQPQHF.

The V call is TRBV10-3, the J call TRBJ1-5; 7 bases line up with TRBD1. J lost 2 bases, V lost 8 bases, and 12 bases had no gene match. CDR3 length equals 16 residues. CDR1 and CDR2 from the germline V gene are ENHRY and SYGVKD. The CDR3 here is CAISRDSGAGNQPQHF. CDR3 nucleotide sequence: TGTGCCATCTCCCGGGACAGCGGGGCGGGCAATCAGCCCCAGCATTTT.